This T cell receptor beta chain stems from a study of blood T cells in healthy people across ages. Study outcomes and limitations: Estimates drawn from one million T cells were deemed to understate diversity. More naive CD4+ cells and higher diversity marked long-lived donors relative to aged donors. Bulk PBMC profiling left naive and antigen-experienced comparisons inconclusive.

V was shortened by 4 bases and J by 5 bases, with 14 bases between the two germline ends. Looked up from germline, CDR1 is KGHDR and CDR2 is SFDVKD. The CDR3 consists of 15 residues. Using a J-beta primer mix together with a sample-barcoded 5' primer, a second PCR was run for about 6 to 11 cycles. A 12-random-nucleotide template-switch adaptor tagged each cDNA molecule. TCRdb fed the 5' RACE reads into MiXCR, producing one record per CDR3 protein. This table has about 2 million distinct CDR3 sequences, just under 50% appearing once. The table lists this clonotype with a few counts. What it binds is not known.

Sequencing used blood. This sequence was found in a middle-aged woman in good health. The chain uses TRBV24-1 and TRBJ2-1; no clear D gene. In DNA form, the CDR3 reads TGTGCCACCAGTGACGTGGGGTCCCTAAACAATGAGCAGTTCTTC. Amino acids: CATSDVGSLNNEQFF.